The sequence of this TCR beta chain was determined in a study of blood T cell repertoires in COVID-19. CDR3 size: 13 residues. The ends were cut back, 8 bases at V and 1 base at J, with 11 bases in the middle. Germline CDR1 reads WSHSY; CDR2 reads SAAADI. The sample holds a few counts of this clone. Some clones are missing from TCRdb's copy, which holds only in-frame ones; the method was immunoSEQ multiplex PCR. The sample shows about 180,000 clones, around four fifths of them seen only once. This chain connects TRBV10-2 to TRBJ2-5, with a weak D call TRBD2 (5 bases). This receptor was obtained from a man between 65 and 85 years old with active or convalescent COVID-19. The material sequenced was peripheral blood. CDR3 nucleotides: TGCGCCAGCGCCCCCGGGATCCAAGAGACCCAGTACTTC. Amino acids: CASAPGIQETQYF.